This T cell receptor (beta chain) is from a study of cytomegalovirus exposure and HLA in healthy donors. V shed 0 bases, J shed 15 bases, and the junction held 5 bases outside the gene matches. This CDR3 comprises 11 residues. Germline CDR1 reads SQVTM; CDR2 reads ANQGSEA. A single count supports this clone. Its antigen is undetermined. With 60 Vbeta and 13 Jbeta primers, the PCR was carried out. Libraries were prepared by immunoSEQ multiplex PCR; TCRdb keeps only in-frame clonotypes and omits some of them. The sample holds some 150,000 clones, approximately 75% seen once. Study-level results: A later analysis found common viral pathogens apparently linked to several of the most significant clusters. The classifier, whose performance was assessed in both the original and validation cohorts, reportedly diagnosed cytomegalovirus status with high specificity and sensitivity. A later analysis showed HLA-associated TCR beta chains outstripping equally common others in clonal expansion.

Material for sequencing was PBMCs. The TCR sequence derives from a male donor in good health and CMV-seronegative. The chain combines TRBV29-1 with TRBJ2-1; 7 positions agree with TRBD2. CDR3 in amino acids: CSVEDRGGRFF. The CDR3 DNA sequence: TGCAGCGTTGAAGACCGGGGAGGGCGGTTCTTC.